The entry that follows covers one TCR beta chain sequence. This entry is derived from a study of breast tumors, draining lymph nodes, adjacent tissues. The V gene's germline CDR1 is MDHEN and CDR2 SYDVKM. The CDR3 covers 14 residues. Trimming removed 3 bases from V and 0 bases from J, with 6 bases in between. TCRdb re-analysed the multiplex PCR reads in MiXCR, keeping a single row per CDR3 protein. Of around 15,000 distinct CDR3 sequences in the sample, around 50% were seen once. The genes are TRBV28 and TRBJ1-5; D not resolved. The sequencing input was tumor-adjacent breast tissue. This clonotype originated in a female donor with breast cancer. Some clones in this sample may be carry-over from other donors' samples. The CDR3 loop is CASSFRYSNQPQHF. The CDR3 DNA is TGTGCCAGCAGTTTCAGATATAGCAATCAGCCCCAGCATTTT. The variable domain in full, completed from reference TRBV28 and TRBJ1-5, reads DVKVTQSSRYLVKRTGEKVFLECVQDMDHENMFWYRQDPGLGLRLIYFSYDVKMKEKGDIPEGYSVSREKKERFSLILESASTNQTSMYLCASSFRYSNQPQHFGDGTRLSIL.